Below, 21 T cell receptor beta chains from the same sample are listed, as sequenced in a study of long-term antiretroviral therapy in people with HIV. The authors ran the immunoSEQ assay, v3.0, at survey level. The table came from immunoSEQ multiplex PCR; TCRdb's copy has only in-frame clones and leaves some out. The data show roughly 24,000 clones, with 70% to 90% seen just once and 7% to 9.5% held by the top ten. This sample comprised unsorted PBMCs, obtained 4.7 to 5 years after starting antiretroviral therapy. The source is a man aged 35 to 55 with HIV.

The rearrangement joins TRBV7-9 to TRBJ2-1; no clear D gene. Germline CDR1 reads SEHNR; CDR2 reads FQNEAQ (reference sequence). This CDR3 is 11 amino acids long. With 5 bases removed from V and 9 bases from J, the gap between germline ends came to 8 bases. DNA of the CDR3: TGTGCCAGCAGCGTCGGTTTTGAGCAGTTCTTC. Protein product: CASSVGFEQFF.

The genes are TRBV19 and TRBJ1-1, with D maybe TRBD1 (5 bases). V was cut by 1 base and J by 0 bases, with 9 bases left in between. Germline CDR1 LNHDA, CDR2 SQIVND (reference sequence). The CDR3 length is 15 residues. The CDR3 reads CASSIGPGMNTEAFF. For the CDR3, the DNA is TGTGCCAGTAGTATAGGGCCAGGGATGAACACTGAAGCTTTCTTT.

This clone has just one count. This chain links TRBV10-3 with TRBJ2-7; 8 positions match TRBD1. The CDR3 totals 14 residues. Per the germline V gene, CDR1 is ENHRY and CDR2 is SYGVKD. The V segment lost 7 bases and the J segment 2 bases; nucleotides outside the gene matches: 7. The CDR3 spells CAINPGQDAYEQYF. CDR3 bases: TGTGCCATCAATCCGGGACAGGACGCCTACGAGCAGTACTTC.

The chain has TRBV19 and TRBJ2-3, with unresolved D. Germline V gives CDR1 LNHDA, CDR2 SQIVND (reference sequence). V was shortened by 5 bases and J by 2 bases, with 11 bases between the two germline ends. The CDR3 length is 14 residues. CDR3 DNA: TGTGCCAGTAGTGGACGTCCCTCCACAGATACGCAGTATTTT. Its protein is CASSGRPSTDTQYF.

The J gene is TRBJ1-1, the V gene TRBV14; D is possibly TRBD1 (5 bases). In germline, CDR1 is SGHDN, CDR2 FVKESK. Deletions cut 4 bases from V and 4 bases from J, with 10 bases between. The CDR3 has 13 amino acids. The CDR3 here is CASSLGLATEAFF. The CDR3 DNA sequence: TGTGCCAGCAGCCTGGGGCTGGCCACTGAAGCTTTCTTT. Variable domain in full (rest from reference TRBV14 and TRBJ1-1): EAGVTQFPSHSVIEKGQTVTLRCDPISGHDNLYWYRRVMGKEIKFLLHFVKESKQDESGMPNNRFLAERTGGTYSTLKVQPAELEDSGVYFCASSLGLATEAFFGQGTRLTVV.

The chain combines TRBV27 with TRBJ2-1; no firm D call. The V gene's germline CDR1 is MNHEY and CDR2 SMNVEV (reference sequence). The V and J ends lost 4 bases and 0 bases respectively, with 7 bases between them. This CDR3 region has 14 residues. The CDR3: CASSSGSSYNEQFF. CDR3 DNA: TGTGCCAGCAGTTCAGGCAGCTCCTACAATGAGCAGTTCTTC.

This chain uses TRBV10-2 with TRBJ2-2; TRBD1 is a possible D gene (6 bases). The CDR3 has 12 residues. Germline V lookup: CDR1 WSHSY, CDR2 SAAADI. Trimming took 8 bases from V and 7 from J, leaving 11 bases between them. CDR3 sequence (DNA): TGCGCCAGCCTACAGGGCGGCGGGGAGCTGTTTTTT. Translated: CASLQGGGELFF.

CDR3 sequence (DNA): TGTGCCAGCTCACTGGATGGGGTGTACACCGGGGAGCTGTTTTTT. Residues: CASSLDGVYTGELFF. J is TRBJ2-2 and V is TRBV18; D not certain. CDR1 KGHSH and CDR2 LQKENI come from the germline V gene. There are 15 residues in the CDR3. Trimming stripped 4 bases from V and 3 bases from J, with 12 bases between.

This clone was detected once. The V and J genes are TRBV18 and TRBJ1-1; the D is unclear. V lost 4 bases, J lost 1 base, and 13 bases lay in between. The CDR3 runs to 15 residues. CDR1 and CDR2 (germline): KGHSH, LQKENI. For the CDR3, the DNA is TGTGCCAGCTCACAGGAGGCAACCGCGAACACTGAAGCTTTCTTT. Its translation: CASSQEATANTEAFF.

This clone came up once. The rearrangement links TRBV27 to TRBJ1-2; TRBD1 is a possible D gene (5 bases). Germline CDR1 is MNHEY and CDR2 is SMNVEV (reference sequence). V was shortened by 7 bases and J by 7 bases, with 22 bases between the two germline ends. CDR3 length: 15 residues. CDR3 region: CASTAWDGSTSGYTF. The CDR3 DNA is TGTGCCAGCACAGCGTGGGACGGATCGACGAGTGGCTACACCTTC.

This clone appeared a single time. The junction does not match germline at one end; this may be a read error. J is TRBJ2-5 and V is TRBV7-7, with 9 bases matching TRBD2. The CDR3 is made up of 15 amino acids. Germline CDR1 SSHAT, CDR2 FNYEAQ (reference sequence). CDR3 loop: CASSLGASGAGAQYF. The CDR3 DNA follows: TGTGCTAGCAGCTTAGGGGCTAGCGGGGCCGGGGCCCAGTACTTC.

The chain employs TRBV10-2 and TRBJ2-1; 8 bases match TRBD1. The CDR3 covers 14 residues. The J segment lost 8 bases and the V segment lost 6 bases, leaving 9 bases of the junction unmatched. Germline CDR1 reads WSHSY; CDR2 reads SAAADI. This CDR3 is CASRASGTGYEQFF. DNA for the CDR3: TGCGCCAGCAGAGCCTCCGGGACAGGATATGAGCAGTTCTTC.

This clone showed up just a few times. The V call is TRBV4-2, the J call TRBJ1-3; D is uncertain. This CDR3 is 13 amino acids long. V lost 4 bases and J 8 bases, leaving 12 bases between the germline ends. Per the germline V gene, CDR1 is LGHNA and CDR2 is YNFKEQ. In DNA, the CDR3 is TGTGCCAGCAGCCCTACCGGCGGGTACACCATATATTTT. Translating it yields CASSPTGGYTIYF.

The chain couples TRBV5-4 to TRBJ2-2, with D unresolved. V lost 7 bases and J lost 3, with 10 bases in between. The CDR3 extends over 13 amino acids. From germline, CDR1 is SGHNT and CDR2 YYREEE (reference sequence). The CDR3 bases are TGTGCCAGCCCGAGCCCCGACACCGGGGAGCTGTTTTTT. Protein: CASPSPDTGELFF.

The chain employs TRBV6-1 and TRBJ1-1, with a weak D call TRBD1 (6 bases). Germline-derived CDR1 and CDR2 are MNHNS and SASEGT. V lost 0 bases, J lost 4 bases, and 12 bases lay in between. This CDR3 comprises 15 residues. The CDR3 here is CASSEAGGTTTEAFF. The CDR3 DNA follows: TGTGCCAGCAGTGAAGCTGGGGGCACAACCACTGAAGCTTTCTTT.

J is TRBJ2-7 and V is TRBV7-8, with D perhaps matching TRBD1 (5 bases). The germline gives CDR1 SGHVS, CDR2 FQNEAQ. This CDR3 spans 13 amino acids. The germline V and J ends were trimmed by 4 bases and 6 bases, with 13 bases remaining between them. The chain's CDR3 is CASSSTDRGEQYF. In DNA, the CDR3 is TGTGCCAGCAGCTCGACTGACAGAGGCGAGCAGTACTTC.

This clone turned up a few times. The gene calls are TRBV7-9 and TRBJ2-2; 9 nucleotides match TRBD1. The CDR3 runs 17 residues. J gave up 7 bases and V 4 bases, and 13 bases lay outside the gene matches. The germline V gene encodes CDR1 SEHNR and CDR2 FQNEAQ (reference sequence). The CDR3 reads CASSWPGQGAPGGELFF. The CDR3 region has the DNA TGTGCCAGCAGCTGGCCGGGACAGGGCGCGCCGGGCGGGGAGCTGTTTTTT.

The chain employs TRBV7-6 and TRBJ2-7, with 9 bases lining up with TRBD1. This CDR3 has 14 amino acids. V dropped 1 base and J dropped 4; count of bases not matched to a gene: 2. Looked up from germline, CDR1 is SGHVS and CDR2 is FNYEAQ. CDR3 bases: TGTGCCAGCAGCTTAGACGACAGGGGGTACGAGCAGTACTTC. Its translation: CASSLDDRGYEQYF.

The chain carries TRBV15 and TRBJ2-5; tentative D call: TRBD1 (6 bases). Trimming left V 6 bases short and J 2 bases short, with 10 bases between. Germline CDR1 reads LNHNV; CDR2 reads YYDKDF (reference sequence). This CDR3 contains 13 residues. Here the CDR3 reads CATRIGQQETQYF. CDR3 coding DNA: TGTGCCACCAGGATTGGACAGCAAGAGACCCAGTACTTC.

The genes are TRBV10-3 and TRBJ2-1; 10 bases fit TRBD2. The V gene's germline CDR1 is ENHRY and CDR2 SYGVKD. The CDR3 loop spans 16 amino acids. V was clipped by 3 bases and J by 4 bases; unmatched bases: 6. As DNA, the CDR3 is TGTGCCATCAGTGAAGACCCGGGACTAGCGTACAATGAGCAGTTCTTC. Its translation: CAISEDPGLAYNEQFF.

The chain has TRBV19 and TRBJ1-2, with no clear D. The CDR3 covers 13 residues. Trimming shortened V by 3 bases and J by 6 bases, and 11 bases separated the two germline ends. Germline V gene sequence: CDR1 LNHDA, CDR2 SQIVND (reference sequence). CDR3 region: CASSISARNGYTF. The CDR3 nucleotides are TGTGCCAGTAGTATTTCCGCCAGAAATGGCTACACCTTC.